The clone carrying this TCR beta chain was seen a handful of times. Its matching antigen is unknown. Germline CDR1 is MNHEY and CDR2 is SMNVEV (reference sequence). Trimming pared 7 bases from V and 3 bases from J, leaving 16 bases between. The CDR3 totals 15 residues. This entry comes from a study of T cell repertoires in cytomegalovirus infection. TCRdb independently ran MiXCR on the reads; one entry per CDR3 protein. The data show fewer than 850,000 distinct CDR3 sequences, about 28% seen once. J is TRBJ2-1 and V is TRBV27; TRBD2 is a possible D gene (5 bases). The receptor comes from a human donor in good health (CMV status not recorded). Some clones in this sample may be carry-over from other donors' samples. The material sequenced was cultured CD8+ T cells from PBMCs, taken from culture after CMV antigen stimulation. CDR3 sequence: CASKEAASLYNEQFF. CDR3 bases: TGTGCCAGCAAGGAGGCGGCCAGTCTCTACAATGAGCAGTTCTTC.